What follows are 20 T cell receptor beta chains derived from one specimen sequenced in a study of identical twins. One entry per CDR3 protein results from TCRdb running MiXCR on the 5' RACE reads. The sample lists around 230,000 distinct CDR3 sequences; approximately 9% were seen once. Specimen: memory (CD45RO+) T cells sorted from blood. The receptors shown here come from a woman under 30 in good health.

This sequence joins TRBV6-1 and TRBJ2-7, with unresolved D. With 5 bases removed from V and 0 bases from J, the gap between germline ends came to 23 bases. The CDR3 is 18 residues long. Germline V gene data show CDR1 as MNHNS and CDR2 as SASEGT. The CDR3 coding sequence is TGTGCCAGCAGTCCCCGTTTTAGGAATACGGAGAGCTCCTACGAGCAGTACTTC. It translates to CASSPRFRNTESSYEQYF.

The V call is TRBV11-2, the J call TRBJ2-1, with 13 bases fitting TRBD2. The junction had 7 bases not matched to a gene; V was cut back by 9 bases and J by 5 bases. Per the germline V gene, CDR1 is SGHAT and CDR2 is FQNNGV. This CDR3 spans 15 amino acids. In DNA, the CDR3 is TGTGCCAGTCGACTAGCGGGGGGTCGCAACAATGAGCAGTTCTTC. Residues: CASRLAGGRNNEQFF. The entire variable domain, with the rest obtained from reference TRBV11-2 and TRBJ2-1, is as follows: EAGVAQSPRYKIIEKRQSVAFWCNPISGHATLYWYQQILGQGPKLLIQFQNNGVVDDSQLPKDRFSAERLKGVDSTLKIQPAKLEDSAVYLCASRLAGGRNNEQFFGPGTRLTVL.

This clonotype has more than one count but fewer than ten. V and J are TRBV10-3 and TRBJ1-1, with 9 bases lining up with TRBD1. V dropped 3 bases and J dropped 1; count of bases not matched to a gene: 6. Germline-derived CDR1 and CDR2 are ENHRY and SYGVKD. This CDR3 comprises 16 residues. The CDR3 reads CAISEPGQGENTEAFF. The CDR3 DNA reads as TGTGCCATCAGTGAACCGGGACAGGGTGAGAACACTGAAGCTTTCTTT.

The chain has TRBV20-1 and TRBJ1-5; a possible D gene is TRBD1 (5 bases). The CDR3 length is 14 residues. V was clipped by 7 bases and J by 9 bases, with 22 bases between them. CDR1 is DFQATT, CDR2 SNEGSKA, per germline (reference sequence). CDR3 residues: CSVPAGRGRGPQHF. CDR3 bases: TGCAGTGTCCCGGCGGGGAGGGGTCGCGGGCCCCAGCATTTT.

This clonotype was found a few times. The CDR3 DNA sequence: TGTGCCAGCAGCATAGGGTCTAGGACAGGGGTCGGCGAGCAGTACTTC. Protein product: CASSIGSRTGVGEQYF. The chain couples TRBV7-8 to TRBJ2-7, with TRBD1 matching 9 bases. V lost 5 bases, J lost 6 bases, and 14 bases stayed unmatched. This CDR3 is 16 amino acids long. The germline V gene has CDR1 SGHVS and CDR2 FQNEAQ.

This clonotype was observed a few times. The chain carries TRBV15 and TRBJ2-7; no reliable D call. This CDR3 has 12 amino acids. With 0 bases removed from V and 6 bases from J, the gap between germline ends came to 6 bases. Germline loops: CDR1 LNHNV, CDR2 YYDKDF (reference sequence). CDR3 loop: CATSRDPFEQYF. For the CDR3, the DNA is TGTGCCACCAGCAGAGATCCGTTCGAGCAGTACTTC.

This clonotype was detected a few times. Possible read error: a much larger clone is one base away. The CDR3 sequence: CASSWSTDTQYF. The CDR3 region has the DNA TGTGCCAGCAGTTGGAGCACAGATACGCAGTATTTT. The chain employs TRBV5-5 and TRBJ2-3; D is unresolved. V lost 5 bases to trimming and J lost 0 bases, with 4 bases between them. Germline CDR1 reads SGHKS; CDR2 reads YYEKEE (reference sequence). The CDR3 is 12 residues long.

This clonotype was counted a few times. The chain carries TRBV20-1 and TRBJ2-5; 11 positions agree with TRBD2. CDR1 is DFQATT, CDR2 SNEGSKA, per germline (reference sequence). V was pared by 0 bases and J by 5 bases, with 8 bases of the junction left unmatched. The CDR3 is 16 residues long. The CDR3 here is CSARDLLAGGGETQYF. The CDR3 coding sequence is TGCAGTGCTAGAGATCTCCTAGCGGGGGGAGGTGAGACCCAGTACTTC.

This clonotype has at least ten counts. The rearrangement links TRBV5-1 to TRBJ2-3, with D unresolved. V was pared by 4 bases and J by 1 base, with 7 bases between. CDR1 and CDR2 (germline): SGHRS, YFSETQ. The CDR3 has 13 residues. Here the CDR3 reads CASSNGGTDTQYF. Written as DNA, the CDR3 is TGCGCCAGCAGCAATGGAGGCACAGATACGCAGTATTTT.

Only a few counts were recorded for this clonotype. This chain connects TRBV12-3 or TRBV12-4 to TRBJ2-2; TRBD2 aligns across 12 bases. The junction had 3 bases not matched to a gene; V was cut back by 3 bases and J by 4 bases. The CDR3 spans 16 residues. The CDR3 is CASSFGLAGFTGELFF. Written as DNA, the CDR3 is TGTGCCAGCAGTTTCGGACTAGCGGGATTCACCGGGGAGCTGTTTTTT.

The rearrangement uses TRBV5-1 and TRBJ2-7; D unresolved. CDR3 length equals 13 residues. From germline, CDR1 is SGHRS and CDR2 YFSETQ. V lost 0 bases and J 5 bases, leaving 9 bases between the germline ends. Here the CDR3 reads CASSLGASNEQYF. The CDR3 DNA reads TGCGCCAGCAGCTTGGGCGCCAGCAACGAGCAGTACTTC.

This clonotype came up many times. CDR3 in DNA: TGTGCCAGCAGCTTATCAGAAGGGACGCAGTATTTT. It specifies CASSLSEGTQYF. The rearrangement joins TRBV7-8 to TRBJ2-3; no reliable D call. CDR3 size: 12 residues. CDR1 and CDR2 (germline): SGHVS, FQNEAQ. The V end lost 2 bases, the J end lost 9 bases, and 9 bases lay between the germline ends. Full variable domain (remainder filled in from reference TRBV7-8 and TRBJ2-3): GAGVSQSPRYKVAKRGQDVALRCDPISGHVSLFWYQQALGQGPEFLTYFQNEAQLDKSGLPSDRFFAERPEGSVSTLKIQRTQQEDSAVYLCASSLSEGTQYFGPGTRLTVL.

CDR3 bases: TGCAGCGCCAGTGCAACTAATGAAAAACTGTTTTTT. This encodes CSASATNEKLFF. V usage is TRBV29-1 and J usage is TRBJ1-4; no definite D call. CDR1 and CDR2 (germline): SQVTM, ANQGSEA. Trimming pared 7 bases from V and 0 bases from J, leaving 6 bases between. The CDR3 is 12 residues long.

This clonotype was detected many times. V usage is TRBV7-9 and J usage is TRBJ2-1; D not resolved. The CDR3 runs 16 residues. Germline V gene data show CDR1 as SEHNR and CDR2 as FQNEAQ (reference sequence). With 1 base removed from V and 0 bases from J, the gap between germline ends came to 10 bases. The CDR3 sequence is CASSLVRHSSYNEQFF. CDR3 coding DNA: TGTGCCAGCAGCTTAGTCCGGCACAGCTCCTACAATGAGCAGTTCTTC.

This clonotype showed up many times. The V gene is TRBV20-1, the J gene TRBJ2-3, with a possible D match to TRBD2 (5 bases). Trimming removed 4 bases at V and 4 bases at J, with 18 bases between. Germline assignment: CDR1 DFQATT and CDR2 SNEGSKA (reference sequence). The CDR3 runs 15 residues. This CDR3 is CSAKSFRGAADTQYF. As DNA, the CDR3 is TGCAGTGCTAAATCCTTCCGGGGAGCCGCAGATACGCAGTATTTT.

This clonotype was seen a handful of times. The J gene is TRBJ1-2, the V gene TRBV12-3 or TRBV12-4; tentatively, D is TRBD1 (5 bases). With 6 bases removed from V and 8 bases from J, the gap between germline ends came to 16 bases. This CDR3 spans 13 amino acids. The CDR3: CASSQGPGGGYTF. The CDR3 DNA reads as TGTGCCAGCAGCCAGGGACCGGGCGGGGGCTACACCTTC.

This clonotype came up many times. The gene calls are TRBV5-1 and TRBJ1-1; no definite D call. The CDR3 is made up of 11 amino acids. V lost 4 bases and J lost 10, with 11 bases in between. Germline-derived CDR1 and CDR2 are SGHRS and YFSETQ. As DNA, the CDR3 is TGCGCCAGCAGCCGCGATAGTGGAGCTTTCTTT. This gives the protein CASSRDSGAFF.

This rearrangement joins TRBV27 to TRBJ2-2; D may be TRBD2 (6 bases). Germline lookup yields CDR1 MNHEY and CDR2 SMNVEV (reference sequence). Trimming cost V 4 bases and J 4 bases, with 10 bases left between them. CDR3 size: 14 residues. This CDR3 is CASSYGGSTGELFF. DNA of the CDR3: TGTGCCAGCAGTTACGGGGGATCCACCGGGGAGCTGTTTTTT.

This clonotype was seen a handful of times. The chain is built from TRBV30 and TRBJ2-3; 13 nucleotides align to TRBD2. Looked up from germline, CDR1 is GTSNPN and CDR2 is SVGIG (reference sequence). Trimming removed 4 bases from V and 4 bases from J; junction bases left unmatched: 5. This CDR3 spans 15 amino acids. This CDR3 reads CAWNPGLAGSDTQYF. The CDR3 nucleotides are TGTGCCTGGAACCCGGGACTAGCGGGATCAGATACGCAGTATTTT.

This clonotype was counted at least ten times. The chain is built from TRBV10-2 and TRBJ2-7; D is unclear. V gave up 4 bases and J gave up 4 bases, with 8 bases separating them. The CDR3 runs 12 residues. Looked up from germline, CDR1 is WSHSY and CDR2 is SAAADI. CDR3 protein: CASSGDGYEQYF. Written as DNA, the CDR3 is TGCGCCAGCAGTGGCGACGGTTACGAGCAGTACTTC.